Here is one T cell receptor beta chain with its context. The data belong to a study of cytotoxic CD8 clonotypes in ibrutinib-treated CLL. Sequencing used immunoSEQ multiplex PCR; TCRdb keeps in-frame clones, though not all of them. Among some 300,000 clones listed, about 77% were seen once. This CDR3 has 16 amino acids. Germline values: CDR1 SGHTA, CDR2 FQGNSA. V lost 3 bases and J lost 0, with 14 bases in between. This TCR came from a human donor with chronic lymphocytic leukemia. The input for sequencing was PBMCs, taken before ibrutinib treatment. This chain links TRBV7-2 with TRBJ1-2; possible D gene TRBD1, 5 bases. The CDR3 sequence: CASSFRPRGANYGYTF. The CDR3 DNA sequence: TGTGCCAGCAGCTTTAGGCCAAGGGGAGCTAACTATGGCTACACCTTC.